The 19 T cell receptor beta chains below all came from one sample that was sequenced in a study of somatic mutations in cytotoxic T cells in rheumatoid arthritis (TCRdb year 2017). The method was the immunoSEQ multiplex PCR assay. This is the immuneACCESS table as TCRdb keeps it, with only in-frame sequences that have V and J called. A part of the clones is gone; compared with another copy, unresolved V genes explain less than half, and the rest is unexplained. The table for this sample lists more than 15,000 clones; more than 65% of them were counted only once. The ten largest clones add up to around 8.9% of the sample. The material sequenced was CD8+ T cells sorted from blood. The receptors shown here come from an adult with rheumatoid arthritis.

CDR3 nucleotide sequence: TGTGCCAGCAGCCCACAGGGGGCCCAGGACAATGAGCAGTTCTTC. Residues: CASSPQGAQDNEQFF. The chain is built from TRBV7-9 and TRBJ2-1, with 9 bases aligning to TRBD1. V lost 5 bases, J lost 5 bases, and 7 bases stayed unmatched. The CDR3 has 15 amino acids. Per the germline V gene, CDR1 is SEHNR and CDR2 is FQNEAQ (reference sequence).

The chain has TRBV4-2 and TRBJ2-3; 9 nucleotides match TRBD2. CDR3 length: 18 residues. Germline CDR1 is LGHNA and CDR2 is YNFKEQ. V lost 0 bases and J lost 3; bases outside the gene matches: 10. DNA of the CDR3: TGTGCCAGCAGCCAAGAGGACGGGCGGGGGGGCTTTACAGATACGCAGTATTTT. It specifies CASSQEDGRGGFTDTQYF.

V and J are TRBV6-1 and TRBJ2-7; 7 bases align to TRBD1. This CDR3 region has 15 residues. CDR1 and CDR2 from the germline V gene are MNHNS and SASEGT. Trimming removed 1 base from V and 1 base from J; junction bases left unmatched: 4. The CDR3 DNA is TGTGCCAGCAGTGAAGGGACAGGTTATTCCTACGAGCAGTACTTC. Its translation: CASSEGTGYSYEQYF.

This rearrangement joins TRBV2 to TRBJ1-1, with no clear D. V was shortened by 2 bases and J by 8 bases, with 9 bases between the two germline ends. The CDR3 is made up of 12 amino acids. The germline V gene has CDR1 SNHLY and CDR2 FYNNEI. The CDR3: CASSEFELEAFF. In DNA, the CDR3 is TGTGCCAGCAGTGAATTCGAGTTGGAAGCTTTCTTT. The variable domain in full, with the rest retrieved from reference TRBV2 and TRBJ1-1, is EPEVTQTPSHQVTQMGQEVILRCVPISNHLYFYWYRQILGQKVEFLVSFYNNEISEKSEIFDDQFSVERPDGSNFTLKIRSTKLEDSAMYFCASSEFELEAFFGQGTRLTVV.

This chain uses TRBV6-5 with TRBJ1-2; TRBD1 matches 9 bases. CDR1 and CDR2 from the germline V gene are MNHEY and SVGAGI. Trimming removed 7 bases from V and 3 bases from J; junction bases left unmatched: 6. The CDR3 spans 14 residues. CDR3 sequence: CASTVQGAYYGYTF. As DNA, the CDR3 is TGTGCCAGCACGGTACAGGGGGCGTACTATGGCTACACCTTC.

This clone was detected once. CDR3 amino acids: CASSHRMAGTSGGGGVGEQFF. CDR3 DNA sequence: TGTGCCAGCAGCCACCGAATGGCCGGGACTAGCGGGGGAGGAGGGGTGGGCGAGCAGTTCTTC. V and J are TRBV14 and TRBJ2-1; 14 bases match TRBD2. Looked up from germline, CDR1 is SGHDN and CDR2 is FVKESK. V shed 3 bases, J shed 10 bases, and the junction held 23 bases outside the gene matches. The CDR3 loop spans 21 amino acids.

In the case of this clone: The same CDR3 also results from other DNA sequences found in this sample. V is TRBV5-1 and J is TRBJ1-1; D unclear. The V and J ends lost 2 bases and 2 bases respectively, with 7 bases between them. This CDR3 region has 13 residues. CDR1 SGHRS and CDR2 YFSETQ come from the germline V gene. CDR3 region: CASSFGGNTEAFF. As DNA, the CDR3 is TGCGCCAGCAGCTTTGGCGGAAACACTGAAGCTTTCTTT.

The chain is built from TRBV19 and TRBJ1-5; D gene ambiguous. Between the trimmed V and J ends, which lost 5 bases and 5 bases, there was a span of 13 bases. The CDR3 loop spans 14 amino acids. Per germline, CDR1 LNHDA and CDR2 SQIVND (reference sequence). CDR3 DNA sequence: TGTGCCAGTAGTGTACTTGTGATAGATCAGCCCCAGCATTTT. Its protein is CASSVLVIDQPQHF. The full variable domain, completed using reference TRBV19 and TRBJ1-5, is DGGITQSPKYLFRKEGQNVTLSCEQNLNHDAMYWYRQDPGQGLRLIYYSQIVNDFQKGDIAEGYSVSREKKESFPLTVTSAQKNPTAFYLCASSVLVIDQPQHFGDGTRLSIL.

The CDR3 loop reads CASSLQGGGGETQYF. The CDR3 DNA follows: TGTGCCAGCAGCTTACAGGGAGGAGGTGGAGAGACCCAGTACTTC. The V and J genes are TRBV7-3 and TRBJ2-5; D might be TRBD2 (6 bases). Germline CDR1 reads SGHTA; CDR2 reads FQGTGA. This CDR3 has 15 amino acids. V was pared by 2 bases and J by 4 bases, with 14 bases between.

The chain recombines TRBV7-3 with TRBJ1-1, with D perhaps TRBD1 (6 bases). CDR3 length equals 13 residues. The ends were cut back, 5 bases at V and 6 bases at J, with 13 bases in the middle. CDR1 and CDR2 from the germline V gene are SGHTA and FQGTGA. The CDR3 loop is CASSPGGAAEAFF. CDR3 bases: TGTGCCAGCAGCCCCGGGGGGGCCGCTGAAGCTTTCTTT.

The chain uses TRBV19 and TRBJ2-3; 9 nucleotides match TRBD2. Trimming cost V 7 bases and J 4 bases; bases outside gene matches: 12. The CDR3 is 16 amino acids. In germline, CDR1 is LNHDA, CDR2 SQIVND (reference sequence). CDR3 coding DNA: TGTGCCAGTAATTGGAGAGTAGCGGGAGTGGCAGATACGCAGTATTTT. Residues: CASNWRVAGVADTQYF.

The rearrangement uses TRBV2 and TRBJ1-1; a weak D match, TRBD1 (5 bases). Germline V CDR1 and CDR2: SNHLY, FYNNEI. The CDR3 length is 15 residues. V lost 3 bases and J 5 bases, leaving 16 bases between the germline ends. CDR3 DNA sequence: TGTGCCAGCAGTGAGGTTGGGAGGGGAATAACTGAAGCTTTCTTT. Translation gives CASSEVGRGITEAFF.

V is TRBV7-9 and J is TRBJ2-1; tentatively, D is TRBD2 (5 bases). V lost 3 bases and J lost 1, with 7 bases in between. The CDR3 covers 14 residues. Germline CDR1 is SEHNR and CDR2 is FQNEAQ (reference sequence). CDR3 nucleotides: TGTGCCAGCAGCTTCCGGACTTCCTACAATGAGCAGTTCTTC. It translates to CASSFRTSYNEQFF.

This clone was counted a few times. The chain is built from TRBV10-2 and TRBJ2-7; D possibly corresponds to TRBD2 (6 bases). The CDR3 contains 14 residues. The V gene's germline CDR1 is WSHSY and CDR2 SAAADI. V lost 3 bases and J lost 2, with 11 bases in between. CDR3 sequence reads: CASSERRDPYEQYF. The DNA for the CDR3 is TGCGCCAGCAGTGAAAGGCGGGACCCCTACGAGCAGTACTTC.

The chain combines TRBV11-2 with TRBJ1-1; the D is unclear. Per germline, CDR1 SGHAT and CDR2 FQNNGV. The CDR3 sequence is 13 residues long. V shed 3 bases and J shed 0 bases, with 5 bases lying between them. The CDR3, as DNA: TGTGCCAGCAGCTTTCCAGTGAACACTGAAGCTTTCTTT. Residues: CASSFPVNTEAFF.

V gene TRBV7-9 combines with J gene TRBJ2-2, with D hard to call. From germline, CDR1 is SEHNR and CDR2 FQNEAQ (reference sequence). CDR3 length: 14 residues. The V end lost 4 bases, the J end lost 4 bases, and 10 bases lay between the germline ends. CDR3 sequence (DNA): TGTGCCAGCAGCTGGTACGGAGTCACCGGGGAGCTGTTTTTT. Translation gives CASSWYGVTGELFF.

The gene calls are TRBV7-9 and TRBJ1-4; tentatively, D is TRBD1 (5 bases). Germline CDR1 SEHNR, CDR2 FQNEAQ (reference sequence). V lost 5 bases to trimming and J lost 5 bases, with 18 bases between them. The CDR3 length is 16 residues. CDR3: CASSPGSAGINEKLFF. In DNA form, the CDR3 reads TGTGCCAGCAGCCCCGGTTCGGCAGGGATAAATGAAAAACTGTTTTTT.

CDR3 loop: CSVGTLYEQYF. In DNA, the CDR3 is TGCAGCGTTGGGACTCTCTACGAGCAGTACTTC. The chain employs TRBV29-1 and TRBJ2-7, with D perhaps TRBD2 (5 bases). The germline V gene encodes CDR1 SQVTM and CDR2 ANQGSEA. The CDR3 runs to 11 residues. V lost 4 bases and J lost 3, with 7 bases in between.

J is TRBJ1-5 and V is TRBV6-6; D call uncertain. The CDR3 covers 14 residues. In germline, CDR1 is MNHNY, CDR2 SVGAGI (reference sequence). V shed 8 bases and J shed 0 bases, with 11 bases lying between them. For the CDR3, the DNA is TGTGCCAGCGGCCGGACTGTTAGCAATCAGCCCCAGCATTTT. Its protein product is CASGRTVSNQPQHF.